These T cell receptor beta chains were read from a single sample in a study of monozygotic twins with inflammatory bowel disease. One entry per CDR3 protein, without DNA, is what TCRdb gives after re-calling the 5' RACE reads. The specimen's table records approximately 340,000 distinct CDR3 sequences. The specimen sequenced was blood. The receptor source for this set is a human donor with ulcerative colitis or Crohn's disease, or a healthy co-twin of an affected twin (not recorded which). Both conserved end residues are part of each CDR3. Fields, in order: J gene, V gene, CDR3 protein.

j_call: TRBJ1-5
v_call: TRBV12-3/TRBV12-4
cdr3_aa: CASSLGVSNQPQHF

j_call: TRBJ1-2
v_call: TRBV29-1
cdr3_aa: CSVRPDRGNGYTF

j_call: TRBJ2-5
v_call: TRBV19
cdr3_aa: CASSTGTRETQYF

j_call: TRBJ2-1
v_call: TRBV20-1
cdr3_aa: CSAKGPYNEQFF

j_call: TRBJ2-1
v_call: TRBV10-3
cdr3_aa: CAISGTGVAYNEQFF

j_call: TRBJ1-5
v_call: TRBV27
cdr3_aa: CASSSTVGQPQHF

j_call: TRBJ1-1
v_call: TRBV3-1
cdr3_aa: CASSQSDGTEAFF

j_call: TRBJ2-2
v_call: TRBV7-2
cdr3_aa: CASSSPVTGMTGELFF

j_call: TRBJ2-1
v_call: TRBV7-8
cdr3_aa: CASSLAGGLKEQFF

j_call: TRBJ2-1
v_call: TRBV10-3
cdr3_aa: CAIRKAGVDEQFF

j_call: TRBJ2-1
v_call: TRBV4-1
cdr3_aa: CASSQDIVVGGNNEQFF

j_call: TRBJ1-6
v_call: TRBV6-2/TRBV6-3
cdr3_aa: CASSTGRSYNSPLHF

j_call: TRBJ1-1
v_call: TRBV24-1
cdr3_aa: CATSRSGGRATEAFF

j_call: TRBJ1-6
v_call: TRBV12-3/TRBV12-4
cdr3_aa: CASSLVGGISPLHF

j_call: TRBJ2-5
v_call: TRBV12-3/TRBV12-4
cdr3_aa: CASSYSSGEHQETQYF

j_call: TRBJ1-2
v_call: TRBV11-2
cdr3_aa: CASSLDPGASYGYTF

j_call: TRBJ2-3
v_call: TRBV5-1
cdr3_aa: CASSFNRGTPPYF